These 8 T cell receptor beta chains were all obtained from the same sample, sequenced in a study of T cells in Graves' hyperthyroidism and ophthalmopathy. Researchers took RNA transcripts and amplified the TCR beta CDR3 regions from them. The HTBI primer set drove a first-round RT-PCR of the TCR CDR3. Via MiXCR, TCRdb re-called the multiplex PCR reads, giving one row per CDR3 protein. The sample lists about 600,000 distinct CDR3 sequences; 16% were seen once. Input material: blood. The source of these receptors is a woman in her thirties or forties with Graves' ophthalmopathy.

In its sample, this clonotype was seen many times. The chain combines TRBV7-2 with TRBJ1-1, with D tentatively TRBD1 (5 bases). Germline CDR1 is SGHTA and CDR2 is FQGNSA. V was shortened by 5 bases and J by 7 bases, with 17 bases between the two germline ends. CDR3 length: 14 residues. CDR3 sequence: CASSPTASSHEAFF. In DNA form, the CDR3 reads TGTGCCAGCAGCCCGACAGCATCCTCGCATGAAGCTTTCTTT. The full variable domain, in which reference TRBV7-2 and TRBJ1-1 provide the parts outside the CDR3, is GAGVSQSPSNKVTEKGKDVELRCDPISGHTALYWYRQSLGQGLEFLIYFQGNSAPDKSGLPSDRFSAERTGGSVSTLTIQRTQQEDSAVYLCASSPTASSHEAFFGQGTRLTVV.

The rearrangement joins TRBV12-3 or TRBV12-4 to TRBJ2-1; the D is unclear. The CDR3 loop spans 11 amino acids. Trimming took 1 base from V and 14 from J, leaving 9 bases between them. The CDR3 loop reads CASSLDYGKFF. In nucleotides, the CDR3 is TGTGCCAGCAGTTTAGACTATGGGAAGTTCTTC.

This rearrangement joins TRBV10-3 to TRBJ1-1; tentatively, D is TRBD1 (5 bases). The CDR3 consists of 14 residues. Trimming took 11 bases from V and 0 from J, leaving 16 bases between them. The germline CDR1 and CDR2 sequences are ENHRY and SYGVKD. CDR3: CAARPAGLNTEAFF. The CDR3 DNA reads TGTGCCGCACGGCCGGCAGGGCTGAACACTGAAGCTTTCTTT.

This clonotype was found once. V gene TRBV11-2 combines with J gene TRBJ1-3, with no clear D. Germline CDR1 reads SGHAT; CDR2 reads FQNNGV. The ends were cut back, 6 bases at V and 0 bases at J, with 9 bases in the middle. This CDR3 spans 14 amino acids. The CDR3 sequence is CASRSVSSGNTIYF. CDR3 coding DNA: TGTGCCAGCAGATCAGTGAGCTCTGGAAACACCATATATTTT.

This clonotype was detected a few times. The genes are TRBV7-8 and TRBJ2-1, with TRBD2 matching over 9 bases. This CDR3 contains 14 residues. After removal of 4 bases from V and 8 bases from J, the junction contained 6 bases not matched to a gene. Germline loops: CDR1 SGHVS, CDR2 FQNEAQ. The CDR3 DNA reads TGTGCCAGCAGCTCGGGACTAGCCCCCGATGAGCAGTTCTTC. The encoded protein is CASSSGLAPDEQFF.

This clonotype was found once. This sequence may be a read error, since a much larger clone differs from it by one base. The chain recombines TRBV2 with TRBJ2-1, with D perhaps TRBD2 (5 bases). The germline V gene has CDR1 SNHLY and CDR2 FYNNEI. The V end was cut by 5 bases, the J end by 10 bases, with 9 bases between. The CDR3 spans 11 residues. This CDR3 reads CASSPSNEQFF. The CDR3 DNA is TGTGCCAGCAGTCCTAGCAACGAGCAGTTCTTC.

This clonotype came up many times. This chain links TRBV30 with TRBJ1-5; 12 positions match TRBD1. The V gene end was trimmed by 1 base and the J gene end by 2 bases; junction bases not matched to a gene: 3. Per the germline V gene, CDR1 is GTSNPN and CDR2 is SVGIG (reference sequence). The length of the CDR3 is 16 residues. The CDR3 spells CAWSGDRGLGNQPQHF. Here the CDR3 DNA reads TGTGCCTGGAGTGGGGACAGGGGGCTTGGCAATCAGCCCCAGCATTTT.

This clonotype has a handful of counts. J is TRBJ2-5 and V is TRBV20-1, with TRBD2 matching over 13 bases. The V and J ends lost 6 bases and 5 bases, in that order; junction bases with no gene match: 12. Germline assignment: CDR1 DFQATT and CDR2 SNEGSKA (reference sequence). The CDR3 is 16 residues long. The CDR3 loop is CSAVTSGGADRETQYF. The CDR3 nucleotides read TGCAGTGCGGTTACTAGCGGGGGGGCTGATCGGGAGACCCAGTACTTC.